Presented here are 25 T cell receptor beta chains from one specimen sequenced in a study of a mutant IDH1 vaccine in newly diagnosed glioma. Antigens for these TCRs are unknown. Time point indicated: week 47, end of study. Every vaccination contained 300 ug of the mutant IDH1 20-mer peptide and was paired with topical imiquimod. Measured with immunoSEQ multiplex PCR; TCRdb has only the in-frame clones, and not every one. Counted here are about 35,000 clones, about 86% occurring once; the ten biggest clones make up about 12%. The material was PBMCs, obtained from a glioma patient whose treatment included an IDH1 peptide vaccine. These receptors were taken from a woman under 40 with glioma.

The DNA of the CDR3 is TGTGCCAGCAGTGCCCAGGTAAAGACCCAGTACTTC. Translated, it gives CASSAQVKTQYF. This chain links TRBV6-1 with TRBJ2-5, with unresolved D. Trimming stripped 4 bases from V and 6 bases from J, with 9 bases between. The CDR3 has 12 residues. Germline V gene sequence: CDR1 MNHNS, CDR2 SASEGT.

The sample holds one count of this clone. The chain carries TRBV5-1 and TRBJ2-5; 10 bases map to TRBD2. Germline CDR1 and CDR2: SGHRS and YFSETQ. The ends lost 2 bases at V and 2 bases at J; junction bases unmatched: 12. This CDR3 contains 18 residues. CDR3 DNA: TGCGCCAGCAGCTTAGAGCCGGGACTAGCGCCAGGTCAAGAGACCCAGTACTTC. Translated: CASSLEPGLAPGQETQYF.

This sequence joins TRBV5-1 and TRBJ2-7; 7 bases map to TRBD2. The CDR3 sequence is 12 residues long. V shed 5 bases and J 6 bases; nucleotides not matched to a gene: 5. Germline V lookup: CDR1 SGHRS, CDR2 YFSETQ. The CDR3 spells CASRMGGGEQYF. CDR3 coding DNA: TGCGCCAGCAGGATGGGGGGGGGCGAGCAGTACTTC.

This sequence joins TRBV5-1 and TRBJ1-1; 8 positions agree with TRBD1. The CDR3 loop spans 13 amino acids. Looked up from germline, CDR1 is SGHRS and CDR2 is YFSETQ. Germline trimming cut 2 bases from V and 4 bases from J; bases unmatched to any gene: 1. CDR3 bases: TGCGCCAGCAGCTTTACAGGGGGCACTGAAGCTTTCTTT. Translation: CASSFTGGTEAFF. The full variable domain, completed using reference TRBV5-1 and TRBJ1-1, is KAGVTQTPRYLIKTRGQQVTLSCSPISGHRSVSWYQQTPGQGLQFLFEYFSETQRNKGNFPGRFSGRQFSNSRSEMNVSTLELGDSALYLCASSFTGGTEAFFGQGTRLTVV.

The chain has TRBV6-1 and TRBJ1-1; TRBD1 aligns across 9 bases. This CDR3 is built from 15 residues. From germline, CDR1 is MNHNS and CDR2 SASEGT. The V segment lost 4 bases and the J segment 1 base; nucleotides outside the gene matches: 4. The chain's CDR3 is CASSVPGQGNTEAFF. CDR3 in DNA: TGTGCCAGCAGTGTTCCGGGACAGGGGAACACTGAAGCTTTCTTT.

The V gene is TRBV5-1, the J gene TRBJ2-2; TRBD1 is a possible D gene (5 bases). CDR1 is SGHRS and CDR2 is YFSETQ in the germline V gene. This CDR3 comprises 16 residues. V was cut by 0 bases and J by 2 bases, with 11 bases left in between. The CDR3 reads CASSLAQGFNTGELFF. The CDR3 region has the DNA TGCGCCAGCAGCTTGGCTCAGGGCTTCAACACCGGGGAGCTGTTTTTT.

V and J are TRBV28 and TRBJ2-7; D is undetermined. This CDR3 comprises 10 residues. V was trimmed by 6 bases and J by 4 bases, leaving 4 bases between them. CDR1 and CDR2 (germline): MDHEN, SYDVKM. As DNA, the CDR3 is TGTGCCAGCAGCGGTTACGAGCAGTACTTC. This gives the protein CASSGYEQYF. The full variable domain, rest sourced from reference TRBV28 and TRBJ2-7, is DVKVTQSSRYLVKRTGEKVFLECVQDMDHENMFWYRQDPGLGLRLIYFSYDVKMKEKGDIPEGYSVSREKKERFSLILESASTNQTSMYLCASSGYEQYFGPGTRLTVT.

The chain is built from TRBV19 and TRBJ2-7; TRBD1 is a possible D gene (6 bases). Trimming cost V 4 bases and J 2 bases, with 12 bases left between them. This CDR3 contains 14 residues. Germline lookup yields CDR1 LNHDA and CDR2 SQIVND (reference sequence). The CDR3 nucleotides are TGTGCCAGTAGTACACTAGGGGGACCCTACGAGCAGTACTTC. This encodes CASSTLGGPYEQYF.

The V gene is TRBV2, the J gene TRBJ1-4; TRBD1 is a possible D gene (5 bases). The germline V gene has CDR1 SNHLY and CDR2 FYNNEI. The CDR3 is 18 residues long. Trimming pared 6 bases from V and 6 bases from J, leaving 26 bases between. The CDR3 reads CASSALPPWQGMDEKLFF. As DNA, the CDR3 is TGTGCCAGCAGCGCCCTGCCCCCCTGGCAGGGCATGGATGAAAAACTGTTTTTT.

CDR3 loop: CASSSNSQETQYF. CDR3 DNA: TGTGCCAGCAGTTCGAACAGCCAAGAGACCCAGTACTTC. The V call is TRBV27, the J call TRBJ2-5; no definite D call. The CDR3 is 13 residues long. Germline CDR1 MNHEY, CDR2 SMNVEV (reference sequence). Between the trimmed V and J ends, which lost 4 bases and 1 base, there was a span of 7 bases.

The V call is TRBV4-2, the J call TRBJ1-1; TRBD1 is a possible D gene (5 bases). The V gene's germline CDR1 is LGHNA and CDR2 YNFKEQ. The CDR3 contains 16 residues. The V gene lost 2 bases and the J gene lost 1 base, with 14 bases spanning the gap. Written as DNA, the CDR3 is TGTGCCAGCAGCCAAAAAAAGGCGGGACCGAACACTGAAGCTTTCTTT. Its translation is CASSQKKAGPNTEAFF.

A note on this clone: At the DNA level, this CDR3 is encoded by other sequences in the same sample as well. The gene calls are TRBV5-4 and TRBJ2-5; no reliable D call. Germline CDR1 reads SGHNT; CDR2 reads YYREEE (reference sequence). This CDR3 region has 12 residues. V gave up 4 bases and J gave up 0 bases, with 4 bases separating them. CDR3 DNA: TGTGCCAGCAGCCGGGACCAAGAGACCCAGTACTTC. This codes for CASSRDQETQYF.

The chain has TRBV6-5 and TRBJ1-1; D is undetermined. Germline assignment: CDR1 MNHEY and CDR2 SVGAGI. Trimming removed 2 bases at V and 5 bases at J, with 15 bases between. This CDR3 region has 15 residues. The CDR3 loop reads CASSYRPGTRTEAFF. In DNA, the CDR3 is TGTGCCAGCAGTTACAGGCCGGGAACCCGGACTGAAGCTTTCTTT.

The chain links TRBV2 to TRBJ1-3; TRBD1 might be the D (6 bases). V gave up 4 bases and J gave up 2 bases, with 6 bases separating them. The CDR3 has 13 amino acids. The germline V gene has CDR1 SNHLY and CDR2 FYNNEI. CDR3: CASSGTAGNTIYF. Here the CDR3 DNA reads TGTGCCAGCAGTGGGACAGCTGGAAACACCATATATTTT.

The V and J genes are TRBV7-9 and TRBJ2-7, with 10 nucleotides matching TRBD2. Germline-derived CDR1 and CDR2 are SEHNR and FQNEAQ (reference sequence). The CDR3 has 13 residues. The V gene end was trimmed by 8 bases and the J gene end by 2 bases; junction bases not matched to a gene: 3. CDR3 in DNA: TGTGCCAGCGGACTAGCGGTTACCTACGAGCAGTACTTC. Residues: CASGLAVTYEQYF. Using reference TRBV7-9 and TRBJ2-7 for the parts outside the CDR3, the full variable domain is DTGVSQNPRHKITKRGQNVTFRCDPISEHNRLYWYRQTLGQGPEFLTYFQNEAQLEKSRLLSDRFSAERPKGSFSTLEIQRTEQGDSAMYLCASGLAVTYEQYFGPGTRLTVT.

The table lists this clone with a count of one. This chain links TRBV5-1 with TRBJ2-1; tentatively, D is TRBD1 or TRBD2 (5 bases each). V dropped 4 bases and J dropped 6 bases, with 8 bases sitting between them. The CDR3 has 12 amino acids. Germline loops: CDR1 SGHRS, CDR2 YFSETQ. This chain's CDR3 is CASSRGVNEQFF. The CDR3 DNA sequence: TGCGCCAGCAGCAGAGGGGTCAATGAGCAGTTCTTC.

The chain has TRBV5-4 and TRBJ1-1; 8 nucleotides match TRBD1. CDR1 is SGHNT, CDR2 YYREEE, per germline (reference sequence). The CDR3 contains 13 residues. Trimming removed 4 bases from V and 6 bases from J; junction bases left unmatched: 5. The CDR3 DNA follows: TGTGCCAGCAGCGACCTGACAGGGGCTGAAGCTTTCTTT. Residues: CASSDLTGAEAFF.

The rearrangement links TRBV5-1 to TRBJ2-7, with TRBD2 identical over 8 bases. Germline V gene lookup returns CDR1 SGHRS and CDR2 YFSETQ. CDR3 length: 17 residues. Germline trimming cut 0 bases from V and 0 bases from J; bases unmatched to any gene: 8. This chain's CDR3 is CASSLGQRGLSSYEQYF. The CDR3 region has the DNA TGCGCCAGCAGCTTGGGACAGCGGGGGTTGAGCTCCTACGAGCAGTACTTC.

The gene calls are TRBV7-2 and TRBJ2-1; D ambiguous. CDR3 size: 13 residues. With 5 bases removed from V and 4 bases from J, the gap between germline ends came to 9 bases. From germline, CDR1 is SGHTA and CDR2 FQGNSA. The CDR3 reads CASSRATYNEQFF. The CDR3, as DNA: TGTGCCAGCAGCCGGGCCACTTACAATGAGCAGTTCTTC.

This rearrangement joins TRBV5-6 to TRBJ1-5; 8 bases agree with TRBD1. With 4 bases clipped from V and 2 bases from J, the junction kept 5 bases outside the gene matches. Germline V CDR1 and CDR2: SGHDT, YYEEEE. This CDR3 spans 15 amino acids. This CDR3 is CASSPWGQGNQPQHF. CDR3 DNA sequence: TGTGCCAGCAGCCCTTGGGGACAGGGCAATCAGCCCCAGCATTTT. Combining the CDR3 with reference TRBV5-6 and TRBJ1-5 gives the whole variable domain DAGVTQSPTHLIKTRGQQVTLRCSPKSGHDTVSWYQQALGQGPQFIFQYYEEEERQRGNFPDRFSGHQFPNYSSELNVNALLLGDSALYLCASSPWGQGNQPQHFGDGTRLSIL.

This chain connects TRBV10-3 to TRBJ1-2; D unclear. Trimming removed 1 base at V and 6 bases at J, with 6 bases between. CDR3 length: 12 residues. Germline values: CDR1 ENHRY, CDR2 SYGVKD. The DNA for the CDR3 is TGTGCCATCAGTGAGTTTACCGATGGCTACACCTTC. Protein sequence: CAISEFTDGYTF.

This rearrangement joins TRBV9 to TRBJ2-7; 10 bases line up with TRBD1. The CDR3 spans 13 residues. Germline CDR1 and CDR2: SGDLS and YYNGEE. The V segment lost 4 bases and the J segment 6 bases; nucleotides outside the gene matches: 4. The CDR3 region is CASSPGQGTEQYF. CDR3 in DNA: TGTGCCAGCAGCCCGGGACAGGGGACCGAGCAGTACTTC.

The chain is built from TRBV7-5 and TRBJ2-5. TRBV7-5 is described as a pseudogene. CDR3 size: 11 residues. The CDR3 DNA reads as TGTGTCAGAAGCTTAGAGGTGACCCAGTACTTC. Amino acids: CVRSLEVTQYF.

Only one count was recorded for this clone. The chain is built from TRBV10-3 and TRBJ1-2, with D uncertain. The CDR3 is made up of 15 amino acids. V gave up 2 bases and J gave up 2 bases, with 12 bases separating them. Germline V gene sequence: CDR1 ENHRY, CDR2 SYGVKD. CDR3 sequence: CAISEGKYLNYGYTF. The CDR3 bases are TGTGCCATCAGTGAGGGAAAATACCTCAACTATGGCTACACCTTC.

V gene TRBV7-2 combines with J gene TRBJ2-5, with D unclear. There are 14 residues in the CDR3. Germline CDR1 reads SGHTA; CDR2 reads FQGNSA. The V gene lost 1 base and the J gene lost 5 bases, with 11 bases spanning the gap. The CDR3, as DNA: TGTGCCAGCAGCTTAGGGGGATCACGGGAGACCCAGTACTTC. This gives the protein CASSLGGSRETQYF.